The rows below give T cell receptor beta chains drawn from one sample of a study of T cell responses to AZD1222 COVID-19 vaccine. The table came from immunoSEQ multiplex PCR; TCRdb's copy has only in-frame clones and leaves some out. The sample has 100,000 or so clones; approximately 84% are singletons. Specimen: peripheral blood, collected on day 0 of AZD1222 vaccination. The receptors were gathered from an adult in good health. CDR3s include the opening cysteine and the closing phenylalanine or tryptophan. Fields, in order: V gene, J gene, CDR3 protein.

TRBV3-1/TRBV3-2	TRBJ1-5	CASSPRLGQPQHF
TRBV2	TRBJ2-3	CASTPSGEGDTQYF
TRBV27	TRBJ2-3	CASSLYDRNTDTQYF
TRBV7-9	TRBJ2-2	CASSLPRGLAGTGTGELFF
TRBV28	TRBJ2-4	CASSLLAGIGNIQYF
TRBV19	TRBJ2-1	CASSIASGPLAASEQFF
TRBV5-1	TRBJ1-1	CASSLGRGTEAFF
TRBV2	TRBJ2-7	CASMGGSYSYEQYF
TRBV7-9	TRBJ1-2	CASSLSREHRAGGYGYTF
TRBV30	TRBJ2-7	CAWSTRRGSYEQYF
TRBV5-1	TRBJ2-1	CASSLEAGSYNEQFF
TRBV2	TRBJ1-2	CASSRGISTEGYTF
TRBV28	TRBJ2-7	CASSFFGEQVGEQYF
TRBV5-1	TRBJ2-7	CASSSGTGTYEQYF
TRBV5-1	TRBJ2-1	CASSPISSGIYNEQFF
TRBV6-2/TRBV6-3	TRBJ2-5	CASSYPGLAGWYF
TRBV5-6	TRBJ1-2	CASSSLFYGYTF
TRBV3-1/TRBV3-2	TRBJ2-3	CASSPGLAGGVGGDTQYF
TRBV29-1	TRBJ1-5	CSALPDPRSGNQPQHF
TRBV5-6	TRBJ1-4	CASSSGTGAEKLFF
TRBV29-1	TRBJ2-7	CSVQKEGYEQYF
TRBV27	TRBJ1-1	CASSRQGAEAFF
TRBV7-6	TRBJ1-5	CASSLAGGGSNQPQHF
TRBV19	TRBJ2-7	CASSAYRGSYEQYF
TRBV28	TRBJ1-3	CASHSYSGNTIYF
TRBV2	TRBJ2-3	CASEVVSTDTQYF
TRBV27	TRBJ2-3	CASSLISGREDTQYF
TRBV5-1	TRBJ2-7	CASSFNQGVWWEQYF
TRBV27	TRBJ1-2	CASSRAGAGKLSGYTF
TRBV3-1/TRBV3-2	TRBJ1-1	CASSPSEGRATEAFF
TRBV7-9	TRBJ1-4	CASSFGQGVAANEKLFF
TRBV27	TRBJ2-7	CASSLLGSGEQYF
TRBV28	TRBJ1-5	CASSFSQGSAYNQPQHF
TRBV2	TRBJ2-7	CASSEAGGQAYEQYF
TRBV24-1	TRBJ1-2	CATSDLMTGTPYGYTF
TRBV7-2	TRBJ2-1	CASSLAGGAYNEQFF
TRBV7-9	TRBJ2-2	CASSLRQERTGELFF
TRBV29-1	TRBJ2-7	CSVAPRFGQAYEQYF